These T cell receptor beta chains were read from a single sample in a study of blood T cell repertoires in COVID-19. TCRdb's table, derived via immunoSEQ multiplex PCR, lists solely in-frame clones and lacks some. Found here are under 150,000 clones, roughly four fifths of them singletons; the top ten hold 2.4%. What was sequenced was PBMCs or T cells enriched from blood (not recorded which). The receptors shown here come from a man aged 35-49 years with acute COVID-19. The CDR3 runs from the conserved cysteine through the conserved F or W. Fields, in order: CDR3 protein, CDR3 DNA, D gene, J gene, V gene, clone size. A D gene is named only where the DNA matches it firmly. Only some rows state a clone size, as once, few, many or a class for expanded clones.

CDR3 protein: CAWSWTGGTDTQYF; CDR3 DNA: TGTGCCTGGAGTTGGACAGGCGGCACAGATACGCAGTATTTT; D gene: TRBD1; J gene: TRBJ2-3; V gene: TRBV30; clone size: .
CDR3 protein: CASSESGSNYGYTF; CDR3 DNA: TGTGCCAGCAGTGAATCAGGGTCTAACTATGGCTACACCTTC; D gene: .; J gene: TRBJ1-2; V gene: TRBV25-1; clone size: .
CDR3 protein: CAWDLFSGGTQETQYF; CDR3 DNA: TGTGCCTGGGACCTTTTTAGCGGGGGTACCCAAGAGACCCAGTACTTC; D gene: TRBD2; J gene: TRBJ2-5; V gene: TRBV30; clone size: .
CDR3 protein: CASGQGDTEAFF; CDR3 DNA: TGTGCCAGCGGGCAGGGGGACACTGAAGCTTTCTTT; D gene: .; J gene: TRBJ1-1; V gene: TRBV21-1; clone size: .
CDR3 protein: CSASDGSWGYEQYF; CDR3 DNA: TGCAGTGCTAGTGACGGGAGCTGGGGGTACGAGCAGTACTTC; D gene: .; J gene: TRBJ2-7; V gene: TRBV20-1; clone size: .
CDR3 protein: CASSLSSYEQYF; CDR3 DNA: TGTGCCAGCTCTCTCAGCTCCTACGAGCAGTACTTC; D gene: .; J gene: TRBJ2-7; V gene: TRBV2; clone size: .
CDR3 protein: CASSLRASGSSGELFF; CDR3 DNA: TGTGCCAGCAGCTTAAGGGCTAGCGGGAGCTCTGGGGAGCTGTTTTTT; D gene: TRBD2; J gene: TRBJ2-2; V gene: TRBV7-2; clone size: .
CDR3 protein: CASSSRYANSPLHF; CDR3 DNA: TGTGCCAGCAGCTCGCGGTACGCTAACTCACCCCTCCACTTT; D gene: .; J gene: TRBJ1-6; V gene: TRBV5-8; clone size: .
CDR3 protein: CASSDSGAGGVNTEAFF; CDR3 DNA: TGTGCCAGCAGTGACTCAGGGGCAGGAGGGGTGAACACTGAAGCTTTCTTT; D gene: .; J gene: TRBJ1-1; V gene: TRBV6-4; clone size: .
CDR3 protein: CASSPRSGAFYGYTF; CDR3 DNA: TGTGCCAGCAGCCCTAGAAGTGGGGCGTTCTATGGCTACACCTTC; D gene: .; J gene: TRBJ1-2; V gene: TRBV7-6; clone size: .
CDR3 protein: CASSGWTSGPLSYNEQFF; CDR3 DNA: TGTGCCAGCAGTGGGTGGACTAGCGGGCCTCTCTCCTACAATGAGCAGTTCTTC; D gene: TRBD2; J gene: TRBJ2-1; V gene: TRBV28; clone size: .
CDR3 protein: CASSRTGQDQPQHF; CDR3 DNA: TGTGCCAGCAGTCGGACAGGTCAGGATCAGCCCCAGCATTTT; D gene: TRBD1; J gene: TRBJ1-5; V gene: TRBV6-2/TRBV6-3; clone size: .
CDR3 protein: CAISERDSGNSNQPQHF; CDR3 DNA: TGTGCCATCAGTGAGAGAGACAGTGGGAATAGCAATCAGCCCCAGCATTTT; D gene: .; J gene: TRBJ1-5; V gene: TRBV10-3; clone size: .
CDR3 protein: CASGDGGSLLTGELFF; CDR3 DNA: TGTGCCAGCGGAGACGGGGGTAGCCTTCTCACCGGGGAGCTGTTTTTT; D gene: .; J gene: TRBJ2-2; V gene: TRBV7-9; clone size: .
CDR3 protein: CASSFTVGQSYGYTF; CDR3 DNA: TGTGCCAGCAGCTTTACCGTGGGACAGAGCTATGGCTACACCTTC; D gene: TRBD1; J gene: TRBJ1-2; V gene: TRBV7-2; clone size: .
CDR3 protein: CASSLTGVRTDTQYF; CDR3 DNA: TGTGCCAGCAGCTTAACGGGAGTACGGACAGATACGCAGTATTTT; D gene: .; J gene: TRBJ2-3; V gene: TRBV7-2; clone size: few
CDR3 protein: CASTTAGANYGYTF; CDR3 DNA: TGTGCCAGCACCACGGCAGGGGCCAACTATGGCTACACCTTC; D gene: .; J gene: TRBJ1-2; V gene: TRBV28; clone size: .
CDR3 protein: CASSYSDRLYGYTF; CDR3 DNA: TGTGCCAGCAGTTACTCTGACAGACTCTATGGCTACACCTTC; D gene: .; J gene: TRBJ1-2; V gene: TRBV6-2/TRBV6-3; clone size: .
CDR3 protein: CASSPVMGPNNEQFF; CDR3 DNA: TGCGCCAGCAGCCCGGTAATGGGCCCGAACAATGAGCAGTTCTTC; D gene: .; J gene: TRBJ2-1; V gene: TRBV5-1; clone size: .
CDR3 protein: CASSVLPGDSGNTIYF; CDR3 DNA: TGTGCCAGCAGCGTTTTGCCGGGAGACTCTGGAAACACCATATATTTT; D gene: .; J gene: TRBJ1-3; V gene: TRBV9; clone size: .
CDR3 protein: CASSLFRGGGETQYF; CDR3 DNA: TGTGCCAGCAGTTTATTTAGGGGCGGGGGAGAGACCCAGTACTTC; D gene: TRBD2; J gene: TRBJ2-5; V gene: TRBV27; clone size: .
CDR3 protein: CASSALTDTQYF; CDR3 DNA: TGTGCCAGCAGCGCTCTCACAGATACGCAGTATTTT; D gene: .; J gene: TRBJ2-3; V gene: TRBV9; clone size: .
CDR3 protein: CASSFTGSYEQYF; CDR3 DNA: TGTGCCAGCAGTTTCACAGGCTCCTACGAGCAGTACTTC; D gene: .; J gene: TRBJ2-7; V gene: TRBV12-3/TRBV12-4; clone size: .
CDR3 protein: CASSQDRGGTLFF; CDR3 DNA: TGTGCCAGCAGCCAAGATCGGGGAGGGACGCTGTTTTTT; D gene: .; J gene: TRBJ1-4; V gene: TRBV3-1/TRBV3-2; clone size: .
CDR3 protein: CASSPSVWGGETQYF; CDR3 DNA: TGTGCCAGCAGCCCCTCCGTTTGGGGAGGCGAGACCCAGTACTTC; D gene: .; J gene: TRBJ2-5; V gene: TRBV3-1/TRBV3-2; clone size: .
CDR3 protein: CASSEGQGTDTQYF; CDR3 DNA: TGTGCCAGCAGTGAGGGACAGGGTACAGATACGCAGTATTTT; D gene: TRBD1; J gene: TRBJ2-3; V gene: TRBV25-1; clone size: .
CDR3 protein: CASSYWGQGKRTQYF; CDR3 DNA: TGTGCCAGCAGTTACTGGGGACAGGGGAAGAGAACCCAGTACTTC; D gene: TRBD1; J gene: TRBJ2-5; V gene: TRBV6-2/TRBV6-3; clone size: .